Below are 5 T cell receptor beta chains sequenced from a single sample in a study of cytomegalovirus exposure and HLA in healthy donors. The PCR contained 60 Vbeta and 13 Jbeta primers. Only in-frame clones appear in the TCRdb table, and some are missing; sequencing was by immunoSEQ multiplex PCR. Of tens of thousands of clones in the sample, almost 80% were seen once. Source material: PBMCs. These receptors all stem from a female donor in good health and CMV-seronegative.

The rearrangement links TRBV19 to TRBJ1-1; D ambiguous. Trimming removed 3 bases from V and 1 base from J, with 6 bases in between. Germline V gene data show CDR1 as LNHDA and CDR2 as SQIVND (reference sequence). CDR3 length equals 13 residues. The CDR3: CASSMVENTEAFF. CDR3 in DNA: TGTGCCAGTAGTATGGTAGAGAACACTGAAGCTTTCTTT.

The chain carries TRBV7-9 and TRBJ1-4; 7 bases are shared with TRBD1. Germline V lookup: CDR1 SEHNR, CDR2 FQNEAQ (reference sequence). V was pared by 5 bases and J by 8 bases, with 5 bases of the junction left unmatched. The CDR3 is made up of 13 amino acids. CDR3 protein: CASSVRQGEKLFF. The CDR3 DNA is TGTGCCAGCAGCGTTCGACAGGGCGAAAAACTGTTTTTT.

By its share, this clone is medium-sized. V usage is TRBV6-5 and J usage is TRBJ2-2; D uncertain. CDR3 length equals 14 residues. The V gene lost 7 bases and the J gene lost 0 bases, with 9 bases spanning the gap. Germline-derived CDR1 and CDR2 are MNHEY and SVGAGI. CDR3 sequence: CASNGQTNTGELFF. Here the CDR3 DNA reads TGTGCCAGCAATGGCCAAACGAACACCGGGGAGCTGTTTTTT.

This clone was picked up one time. This chain connects TRBV27 to TRBJ1-2; D may be TRBD1 (5 bases). V was clipped by 5 bases and J by 4 bases, with 14 bases between them. Germline V gene sequence: CDR1 MNHEY, CDR2 SMNVEV (reference sequence). CDR3 length equals 14 residues. CDR3 sequence (DNA): TGTGCCAGCAGTCCCCGTGGGGCCCTCTATGGCTACACCTTC. Protein sequence: CASSPRGALYGYTF.

The chain joins TRBV7-9 to TRBJ1-2, with D perhaps matching TRBD1 (5 bases). V shed 5 bases and J shed 8 bases, with 18 bases lying between them. Germline CDR1 and CDR2: SEHNR and FQNEAQ (reference sequence). The CDR3 runs to 14 residues. The CDR3 loop is CASSLGWGGYGYTF. CDR3 DNA: TGTGCCAGCAGCCTCGGCTGGGGCGGTTACGGCTACACCTTC.